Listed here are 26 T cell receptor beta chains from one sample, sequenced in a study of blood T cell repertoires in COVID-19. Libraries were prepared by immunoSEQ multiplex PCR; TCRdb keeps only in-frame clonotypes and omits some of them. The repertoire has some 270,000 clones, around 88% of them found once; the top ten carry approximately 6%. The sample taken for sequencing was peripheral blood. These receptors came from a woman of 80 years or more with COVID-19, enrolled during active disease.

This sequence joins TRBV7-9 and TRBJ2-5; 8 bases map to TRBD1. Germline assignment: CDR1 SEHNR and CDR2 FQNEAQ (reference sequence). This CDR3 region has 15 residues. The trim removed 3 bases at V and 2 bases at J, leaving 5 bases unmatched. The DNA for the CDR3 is TGTGCCAGCAGCTTCTCAGGGGGCGGACAAGAGACCCAGTACTTC. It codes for CASSFSGGGQETQYF.

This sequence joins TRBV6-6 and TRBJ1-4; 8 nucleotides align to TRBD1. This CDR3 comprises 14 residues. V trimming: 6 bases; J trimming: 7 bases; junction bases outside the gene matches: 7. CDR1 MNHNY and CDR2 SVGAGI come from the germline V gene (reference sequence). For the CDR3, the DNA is TGTGCCAGCAGGAATGGCAGGGGGCTTGAAAAACTGTTTTTT. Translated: CASRNGRGLEKLFF.

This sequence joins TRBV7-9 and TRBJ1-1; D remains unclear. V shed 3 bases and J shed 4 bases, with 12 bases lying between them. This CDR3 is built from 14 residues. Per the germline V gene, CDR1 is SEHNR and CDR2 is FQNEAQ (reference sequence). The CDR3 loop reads CASSFPRTLTEAFF. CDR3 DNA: TGTGCCAGCAGCTTTCCGAGGACTCTCACTGAAGCTTTCTTT.

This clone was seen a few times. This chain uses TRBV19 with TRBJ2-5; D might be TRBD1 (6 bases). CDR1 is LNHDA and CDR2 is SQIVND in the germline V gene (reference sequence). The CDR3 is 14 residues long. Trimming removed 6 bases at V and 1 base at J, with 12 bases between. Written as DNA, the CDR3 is TGTGCCAGTAGCTGGACAGTAGCCCAAGAGACCCAGTACTTC. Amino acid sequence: CASSWTVAQETQYF.

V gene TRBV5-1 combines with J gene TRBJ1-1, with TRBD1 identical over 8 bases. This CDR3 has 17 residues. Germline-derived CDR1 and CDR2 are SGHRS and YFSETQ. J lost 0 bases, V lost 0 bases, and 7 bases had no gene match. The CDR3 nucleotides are TGCGCCAGCAGCTTGGAACCAGGGACAGGAATGAACACTGAAGCTTTCTTT. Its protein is CASSLEPGTGMNTEAFF.

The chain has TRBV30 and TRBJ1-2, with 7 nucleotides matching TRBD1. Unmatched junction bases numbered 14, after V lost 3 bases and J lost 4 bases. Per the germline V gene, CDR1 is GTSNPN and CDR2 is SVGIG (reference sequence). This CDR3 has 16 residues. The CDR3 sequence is CAWSPFGTASSYGYTF. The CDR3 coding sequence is TGTGCCTGGAGCCCATTTGGGACAGCATCCTCCTATGGCTACACCTTC.

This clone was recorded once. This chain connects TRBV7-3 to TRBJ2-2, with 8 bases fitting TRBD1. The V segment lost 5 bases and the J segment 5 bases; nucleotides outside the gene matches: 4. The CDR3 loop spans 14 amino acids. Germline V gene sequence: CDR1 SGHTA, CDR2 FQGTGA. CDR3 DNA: TGTGCCAGCAGCCGCAGGGGGCAAACCGGGGAGCTGTTTTTT. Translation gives CASSRRGQTGELFF.

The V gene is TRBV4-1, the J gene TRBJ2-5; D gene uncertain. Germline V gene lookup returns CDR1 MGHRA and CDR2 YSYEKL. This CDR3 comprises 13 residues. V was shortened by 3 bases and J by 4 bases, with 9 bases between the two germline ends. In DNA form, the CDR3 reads TGCGCCAGCAGCCACCCGGGTGGAGAGACCCAGTACTTC. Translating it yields CASSHPGGETQYF.

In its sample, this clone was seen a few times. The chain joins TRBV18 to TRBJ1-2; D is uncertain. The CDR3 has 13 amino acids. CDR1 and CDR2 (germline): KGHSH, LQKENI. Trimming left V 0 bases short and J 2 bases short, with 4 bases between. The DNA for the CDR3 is TGTGCCAGCTCACCACCAGCGAACTATGGCTACACCTTC. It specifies CASSPPANYGYTF.

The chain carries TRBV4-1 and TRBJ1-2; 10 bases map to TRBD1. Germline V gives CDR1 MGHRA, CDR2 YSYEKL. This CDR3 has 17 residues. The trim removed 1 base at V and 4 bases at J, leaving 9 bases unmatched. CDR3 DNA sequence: TGCGCCAGCAGCCAAGTGGCGGGACAGGGGCCACTCTATGGCTACACCTTC. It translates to CASSQVAGQGPLYGYTF.

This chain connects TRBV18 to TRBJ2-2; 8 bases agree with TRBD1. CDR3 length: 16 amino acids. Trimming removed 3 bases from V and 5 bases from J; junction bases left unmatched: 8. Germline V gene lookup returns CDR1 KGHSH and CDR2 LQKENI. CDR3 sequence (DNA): TGTGCCAGCTCACCCCAGGACAGGGAGGCGACCGGGGAGCTGTTTTTT. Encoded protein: CASSPQDREATGELFF.

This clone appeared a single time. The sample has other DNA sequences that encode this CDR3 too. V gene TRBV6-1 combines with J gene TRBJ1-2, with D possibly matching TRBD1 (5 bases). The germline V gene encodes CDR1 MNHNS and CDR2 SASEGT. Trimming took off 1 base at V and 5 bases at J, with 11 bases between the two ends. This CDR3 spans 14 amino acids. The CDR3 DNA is TGTGCCAGCAGTGAAGAGTCCGGGGGATATGGCTACACCTTC. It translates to CASSEESGGYGYTF.

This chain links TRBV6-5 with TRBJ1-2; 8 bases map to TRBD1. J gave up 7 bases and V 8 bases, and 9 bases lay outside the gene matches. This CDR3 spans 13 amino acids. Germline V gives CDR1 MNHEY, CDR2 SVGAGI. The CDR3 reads CASGGTGRFGYTF. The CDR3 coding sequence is TGTGCCAGCGGGGGGACAGGTCGTTTTGGCTACACCTTC.

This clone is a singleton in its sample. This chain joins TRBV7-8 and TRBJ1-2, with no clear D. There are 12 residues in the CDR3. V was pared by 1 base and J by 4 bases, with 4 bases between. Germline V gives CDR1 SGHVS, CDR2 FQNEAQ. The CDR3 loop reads CASSLGLYGYTF. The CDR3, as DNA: TGTGCCAGCAGCTTAGGTCTCTATGGCTACACCTTC.

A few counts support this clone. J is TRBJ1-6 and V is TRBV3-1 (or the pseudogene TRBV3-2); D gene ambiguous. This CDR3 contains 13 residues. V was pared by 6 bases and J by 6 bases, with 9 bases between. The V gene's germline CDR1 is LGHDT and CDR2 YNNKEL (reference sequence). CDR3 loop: CASSPSSNSPLHF. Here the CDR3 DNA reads TGTGCCAGCAGTCCCTCGTCTAATTCACCCCTCCACTTT.

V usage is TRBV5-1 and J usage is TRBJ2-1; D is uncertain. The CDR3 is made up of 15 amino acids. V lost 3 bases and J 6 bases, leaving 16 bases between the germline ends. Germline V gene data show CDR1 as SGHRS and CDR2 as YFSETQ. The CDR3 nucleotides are TGCGCCAGCAGCTCGCCGGGTTTGGGTGGCAATGAGCAGTTCTTC. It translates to CASSSPGLGGNEQFF.

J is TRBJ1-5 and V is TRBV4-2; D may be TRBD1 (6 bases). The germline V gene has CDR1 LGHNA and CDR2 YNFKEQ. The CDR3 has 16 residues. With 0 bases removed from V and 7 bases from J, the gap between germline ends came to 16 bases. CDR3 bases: TGTGCCAGCAGCCAAGAAGGGGCAGGGGTAGACCAGCCCCAGCATTTT. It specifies CASSQEGAGVDQPQHF.

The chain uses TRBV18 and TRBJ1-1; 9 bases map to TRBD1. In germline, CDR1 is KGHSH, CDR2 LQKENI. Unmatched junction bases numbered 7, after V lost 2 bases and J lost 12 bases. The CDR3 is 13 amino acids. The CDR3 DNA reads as TGTGCCAGCTCACCAGGACAGGGGACGGATACTTTCTTT. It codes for CASSPGQGTDTFF.

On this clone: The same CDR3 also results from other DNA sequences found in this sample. CDR3 amino acids: CASSPPGGARETQYF. The CDR3, as DNA: TGTGCCAGCTCCCCTCCCGGGGGGGCTAGGGAGACCCAGTACTTC. J is TRBJ2-5 and V is TRBV18; 8 bases align to TRBD2. The J segment lost 5 bases and the V segment lost 6 bases, leaving 11 bases of the junction unmatched. This CDR3 has 15 residues. Germline V gene lookup returns CDR1 KGHSH and CDR2 LQKENI. The entire variable domain, with the rest obtained from reference TRBV18 and TRBJ2-5, is as follows: NAGVMQNPRHLVRRRGQEARLRCSPMKGHSHVYWYRQLPEEGLKFMVYLQKENIIDESGMPKERFSAEFPKEGPSILRIQQVVRGDSAAYFCASSPPGGARETQYFGPGTRLLVL.

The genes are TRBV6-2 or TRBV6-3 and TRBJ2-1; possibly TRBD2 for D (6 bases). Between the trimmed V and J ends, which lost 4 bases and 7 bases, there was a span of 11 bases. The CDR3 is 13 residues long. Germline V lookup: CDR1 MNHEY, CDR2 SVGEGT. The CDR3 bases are TGTGCCAGCAGTTGGGGAGGAGGGAATGAGCAGTTCTTC. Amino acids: CASSWGGGNEQFF.

CDR3 nucleotides: TGTGCCAGCAGCCATCCGGAGGCAGGGGCTTACGAGCAGTACTTC. It encodes CASSHPEAGAYEQYF. The rearrangement links TRBV4-2 to TRBJ2-7; a possible D gene is TRBD1 (6 bases). Germline V lookup: CDR1 LGHNA, CDR2 YNFKEQ. The V end lost 3 bases, the J end lost 4 bases, and 16 bases lay between the germline ends. The CDR3 spans 15 residues.

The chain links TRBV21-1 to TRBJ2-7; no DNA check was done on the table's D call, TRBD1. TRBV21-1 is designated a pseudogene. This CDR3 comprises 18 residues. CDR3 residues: CASSKVGLWTGGSYEQYF. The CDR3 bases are TGTGCCAGCAGCAAAGTTGGACTCTGGACAGGGGGCTCCTACGAGCAGTACTTC.

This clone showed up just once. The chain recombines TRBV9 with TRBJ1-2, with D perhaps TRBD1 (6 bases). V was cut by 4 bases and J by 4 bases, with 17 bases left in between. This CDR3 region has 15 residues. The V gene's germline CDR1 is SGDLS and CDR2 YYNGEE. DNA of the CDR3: TGTGCCAGCAGCCAACGGGACACCGGTACCTATGGCTACACCTTC. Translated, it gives CASSQRDTGTYGYTF.

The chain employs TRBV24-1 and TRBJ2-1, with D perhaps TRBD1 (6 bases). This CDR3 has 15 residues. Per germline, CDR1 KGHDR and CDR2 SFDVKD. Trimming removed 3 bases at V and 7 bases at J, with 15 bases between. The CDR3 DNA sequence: TGTGCCACCAGTGATGCCGATCCGGGACAAAATGAGCAGTTCTTC. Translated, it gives CATSDADPGQNEQFF.

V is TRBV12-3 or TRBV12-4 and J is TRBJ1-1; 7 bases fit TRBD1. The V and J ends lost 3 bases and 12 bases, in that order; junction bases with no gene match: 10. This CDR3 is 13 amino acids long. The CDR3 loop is CASSLGTDVQTFF. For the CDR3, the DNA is TGTGCCAGCAGTTTGGGGACAGATGTTCAAACTTTCTTT.

CDR3 in amino acids: CASSGGDGTGELFF. The CDR3, as DNA: TGCGCCAGCAGCGGGGGGGACGGGACCGGGGAGCTGTTTTTT. The rearrangement links TRBV5-1 to TRBJ2-2; TRBD2 agrees at 7 bases. CDR3 length: 14 residues. V trimming: 4 bases; J trimming: 5 bases; junction bases outside the gene matches: 5. Germline V gives CDR1 SGHRS, CDR2 YFSETQ. The whole variable domain, filled in from reference TRBV5-1 and TRBJ2-2, reads KAGVTQTPRYLIKTRGQQVTLSCSPISGHRSVSWYQQTPGQGLQFLFEYFSETQRNKGNFPGRFSGRQFSNSRSEMNVSTLELGDSALYLCASSGGDGTGELFFGEGSRLTVL.